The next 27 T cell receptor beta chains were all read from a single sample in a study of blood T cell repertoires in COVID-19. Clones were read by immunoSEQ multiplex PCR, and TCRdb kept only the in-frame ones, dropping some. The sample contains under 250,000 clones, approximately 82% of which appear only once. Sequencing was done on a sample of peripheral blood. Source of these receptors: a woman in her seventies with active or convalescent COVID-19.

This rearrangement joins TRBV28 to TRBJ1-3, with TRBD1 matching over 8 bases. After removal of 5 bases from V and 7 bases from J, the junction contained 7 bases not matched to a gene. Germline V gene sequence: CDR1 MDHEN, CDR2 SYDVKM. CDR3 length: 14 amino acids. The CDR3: CASSKDRVGNTIYF. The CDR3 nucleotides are TGTGCCAGCAGTAAGGACAGGGTCGGGAACACCATATATTTT.

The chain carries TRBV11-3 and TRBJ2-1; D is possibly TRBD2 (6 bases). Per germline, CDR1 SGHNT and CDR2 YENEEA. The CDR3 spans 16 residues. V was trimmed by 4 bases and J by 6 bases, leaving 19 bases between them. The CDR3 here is CASSSPGGAGINEQFF. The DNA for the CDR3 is TGTGCCAGCAGCTCGCCCGGAGGGGCGGGGATCAATGAGCAGTTCTTC.

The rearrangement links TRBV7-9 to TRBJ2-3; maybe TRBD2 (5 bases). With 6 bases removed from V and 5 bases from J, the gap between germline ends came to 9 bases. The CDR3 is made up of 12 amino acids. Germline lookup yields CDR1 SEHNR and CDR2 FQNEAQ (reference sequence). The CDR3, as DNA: TGTGCCAGCAGGCAAAGCGGAGATACGCAGTATTTT. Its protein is CASRQSGDTQYF.

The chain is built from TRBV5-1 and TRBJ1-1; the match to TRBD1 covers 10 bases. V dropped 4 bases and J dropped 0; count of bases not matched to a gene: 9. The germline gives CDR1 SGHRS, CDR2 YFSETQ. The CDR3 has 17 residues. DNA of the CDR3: TGCGCCAGCAGCACGGGACAGGGGATGGGTGTGAACACTGAAGCTTTCTTT. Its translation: CASSTGQGMGVNTEAFF.

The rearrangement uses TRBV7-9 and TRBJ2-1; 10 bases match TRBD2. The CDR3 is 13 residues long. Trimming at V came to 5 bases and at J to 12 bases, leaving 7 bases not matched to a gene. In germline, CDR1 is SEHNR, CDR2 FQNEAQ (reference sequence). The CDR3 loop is CASSPIAGGVQFF. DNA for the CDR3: TGTGCCAGCAGCCCTATAGCGGGAGGAGTGCAGTTCTTC. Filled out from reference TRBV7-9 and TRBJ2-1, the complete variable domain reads DTGVSQNPRHKITKRGQNVTFRCDPISEHNRLYWYRQTLGQGPEFLTYFQNEAQLEKSRLLSDRFSAERPKGSFSTLEIQRTEQGDSAMYLCASSPIAGGVQFFGPGTRLTVL.

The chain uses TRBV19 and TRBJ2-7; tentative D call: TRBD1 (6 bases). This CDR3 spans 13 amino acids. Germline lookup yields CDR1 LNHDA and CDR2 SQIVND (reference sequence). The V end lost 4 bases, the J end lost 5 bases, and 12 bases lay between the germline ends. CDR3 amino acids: CASSRAGADEQYF. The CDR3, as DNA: TGTGCCAGTAGTAGGGCAGGGGCTGACGAGCAGTACTTC. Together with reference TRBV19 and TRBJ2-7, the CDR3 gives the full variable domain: DGGITQSPKYLFRKEGQNVTLSCEQNLNHDAMYWYRQDPGQGLRLIYYSQIVNDFQKGDIAEGYSVSREKKESFPLTVTSAQKNPTAFYLCASSRAGADEQYFGPGTRLTVT.

This chain's CDR3 is CASSSDRGVLGGYTF. DNA of the CDR3: TGTGCCAGCAGCTCGGACAGGGGTGTATTAGGTGGCTACACCTTC. The rearrangement joins TRBV28 to TRBJ1-2, with 9 bases aligning to TRBD1. CDR1 and CDR2 (germline): MDHEN, SYDVKM. This CDR3 contains 15 residues. Trimming removed 6 bases from V and 7 bases from J; junction bases left unmatched: 12.

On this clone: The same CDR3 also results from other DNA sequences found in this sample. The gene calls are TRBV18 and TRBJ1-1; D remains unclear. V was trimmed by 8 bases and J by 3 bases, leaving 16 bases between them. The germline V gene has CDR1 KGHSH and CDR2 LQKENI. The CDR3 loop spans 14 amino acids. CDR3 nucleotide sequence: TGTGCCAGCCGACCCGGGGTTGGGCACACTGAAGCTTTCTTT. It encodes CASRPGVGHTEAFF.

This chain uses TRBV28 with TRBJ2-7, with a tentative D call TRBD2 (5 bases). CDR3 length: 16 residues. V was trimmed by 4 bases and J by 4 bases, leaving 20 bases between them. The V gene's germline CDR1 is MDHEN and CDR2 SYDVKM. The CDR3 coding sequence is TGTGCCAGCAGTTCTCCGAAGGGAGCTGGGCTTTACGAGCAGTACTTC. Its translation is CASSSPKGAGLYEQYF.

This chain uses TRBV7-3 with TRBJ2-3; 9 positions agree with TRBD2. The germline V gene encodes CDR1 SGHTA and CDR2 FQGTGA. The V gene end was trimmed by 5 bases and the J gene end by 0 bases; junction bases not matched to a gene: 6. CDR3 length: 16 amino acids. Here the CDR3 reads CASSRGLASSTDTQYF. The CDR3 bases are TGTGCCAGCAGCCGTGGACTAGCGAGTAGCACAGATACGCAGTATTTT.

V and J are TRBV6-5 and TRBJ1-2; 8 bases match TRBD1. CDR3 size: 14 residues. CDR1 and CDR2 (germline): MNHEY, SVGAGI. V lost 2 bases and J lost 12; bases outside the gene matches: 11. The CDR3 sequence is CASSYTWDGQGHTF. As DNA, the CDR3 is TGTGCCAGCAGTTACACTTGGGACGGACAGGGTCACACCTTC.

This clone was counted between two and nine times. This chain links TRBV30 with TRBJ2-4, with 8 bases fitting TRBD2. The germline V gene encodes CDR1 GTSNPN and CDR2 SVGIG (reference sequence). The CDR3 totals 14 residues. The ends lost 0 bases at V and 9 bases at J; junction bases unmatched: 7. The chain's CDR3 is CAWSVRGGQGIQYF. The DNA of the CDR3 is TGTGCCTGGAGTGTTCGCGGGGGGCAGGGCATTCAGTACTTC.

This CDR3 reads CASSYSTGNNQPQHF. In DNA, the CDR3 is TGTGCCAGCAGTTACTCGACAGGGAACAATCAGCCCCAGCATTTT. The chain couples TRBV6-5 to TRBJ1-5; 7 positions agree with TRBD1. The germline CDR1 and CDR2 sequences are MNHEY and SVGAGI. The V and J ends lost 0 bases and 3 bases, in that order; junction bases with no gene match: 2. The CDR3 is 15 residues long.

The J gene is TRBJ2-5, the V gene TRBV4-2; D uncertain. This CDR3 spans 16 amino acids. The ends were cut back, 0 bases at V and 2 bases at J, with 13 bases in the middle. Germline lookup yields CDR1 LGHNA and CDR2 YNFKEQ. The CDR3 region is CASSQEARLLQETQYF. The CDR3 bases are TGTGCCAGCAGCCAAGAAGCCCGCCTACTACAAGAGACCCAGTACTTC.

CDR3: CASSFLGVGANVLTF. The CDR3 DNA follows: TGCGCCAGCAGCTTCTTAGGGGTCGGGGCCAACGTCCTGACTTTC. J is TRBJ2-6 and V is TRBV5-1, with a possible D match to TRBD1 (5 bases). Deletions cut 2 bases from V and 4 bases from J, with 10 bases between. The CDR3 sequence is 15 residues long. From germline, CDR1 is SGHRS and CDR2 YFSETQ. Based on the CDR3 plus reference TRBV5-1 and TRBJ2-6, the full variable domain is KAGVTQTPRYLIKTRGQQVTLSCSPISGHRSVSWYQQTPGQGLQFLFEYFSETQRNKGNFPGRFSGRQFSNSRSEMNVSTLELGDSALYLCASSFLGVGANVLTFGAGSRLTVL.

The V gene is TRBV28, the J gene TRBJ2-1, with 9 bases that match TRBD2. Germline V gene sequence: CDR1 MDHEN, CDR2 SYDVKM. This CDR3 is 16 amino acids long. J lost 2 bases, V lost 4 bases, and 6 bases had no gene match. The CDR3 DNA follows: TGTGCCAGCAGTTACGCGAGCGGGAGGCCCTACAATGAGCAGTTCTTC. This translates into CASSYASGRPYNEQFF.

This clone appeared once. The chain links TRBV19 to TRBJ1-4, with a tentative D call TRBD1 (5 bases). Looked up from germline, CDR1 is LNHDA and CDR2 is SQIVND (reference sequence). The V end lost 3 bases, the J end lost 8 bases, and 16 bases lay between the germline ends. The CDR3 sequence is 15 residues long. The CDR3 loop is CASSITGLRVEKLFF. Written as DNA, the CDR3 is TGTGCCAGTAGTATCACAGGCCTAAGGGTCGAAAAACTGTTTTTT.

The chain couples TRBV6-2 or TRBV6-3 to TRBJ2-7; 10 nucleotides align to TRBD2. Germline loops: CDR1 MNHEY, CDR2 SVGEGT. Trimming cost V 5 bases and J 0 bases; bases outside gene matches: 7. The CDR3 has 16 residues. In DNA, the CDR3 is TGTGCCAGCAGTCGCCCGACTAGCGGGCTCTCCTACGAGCAGTACTTC. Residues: CASSRPTSGLSYEQYF.

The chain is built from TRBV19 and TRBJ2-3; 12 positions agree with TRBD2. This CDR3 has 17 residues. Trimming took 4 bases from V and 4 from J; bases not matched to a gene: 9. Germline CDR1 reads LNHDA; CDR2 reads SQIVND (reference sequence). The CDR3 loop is CASSTETSGGGSDTQYF. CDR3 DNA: TGTGCCAGTAGTACAGAGACTAGCGGGGGTGGGTCAGATACGCAGTATTTT.

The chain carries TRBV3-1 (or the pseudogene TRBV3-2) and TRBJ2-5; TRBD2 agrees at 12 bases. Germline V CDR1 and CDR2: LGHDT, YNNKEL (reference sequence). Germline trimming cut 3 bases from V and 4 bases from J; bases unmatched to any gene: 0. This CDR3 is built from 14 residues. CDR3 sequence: CASSQGLAGETQYF. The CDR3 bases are TGTGCCAGCAGCCAGGGACTAGCGGGAGAGACCCAGTACTTC.

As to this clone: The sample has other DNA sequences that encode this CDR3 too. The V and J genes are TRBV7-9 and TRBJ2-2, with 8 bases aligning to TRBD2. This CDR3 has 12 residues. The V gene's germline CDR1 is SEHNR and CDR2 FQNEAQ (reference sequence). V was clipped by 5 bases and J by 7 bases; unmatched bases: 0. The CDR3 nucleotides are TGTGCCAGCAGCCGGGAGGGCGGGGAGCTGTTTTTT. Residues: CASSREGGELFF.

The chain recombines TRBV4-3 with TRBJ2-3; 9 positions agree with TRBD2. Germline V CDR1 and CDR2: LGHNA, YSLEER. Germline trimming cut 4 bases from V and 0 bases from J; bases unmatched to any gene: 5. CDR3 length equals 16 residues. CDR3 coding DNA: TGCGCCAGCAGCCTAGGGCTAGCGGGGAGCACAGATACGCAGTATTTT. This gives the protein CASSLGLAGSTDTQYF.

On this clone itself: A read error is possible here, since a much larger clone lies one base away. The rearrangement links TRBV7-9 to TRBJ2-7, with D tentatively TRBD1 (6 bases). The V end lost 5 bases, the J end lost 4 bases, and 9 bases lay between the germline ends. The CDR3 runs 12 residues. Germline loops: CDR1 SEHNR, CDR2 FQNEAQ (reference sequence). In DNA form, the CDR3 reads TGTGCCAGCAGCACACAGGGATACGAGCAGTACTTC. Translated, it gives CASSTQGYEQYF.

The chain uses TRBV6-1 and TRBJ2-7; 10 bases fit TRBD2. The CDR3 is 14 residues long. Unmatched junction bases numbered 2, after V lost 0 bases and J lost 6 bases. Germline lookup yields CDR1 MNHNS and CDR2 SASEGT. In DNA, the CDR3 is TGTGCCAGCAGTGAAGCTGCTAGCGGGAGCGAGCAGTACTTC. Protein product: CASSEAASGSEQYF.

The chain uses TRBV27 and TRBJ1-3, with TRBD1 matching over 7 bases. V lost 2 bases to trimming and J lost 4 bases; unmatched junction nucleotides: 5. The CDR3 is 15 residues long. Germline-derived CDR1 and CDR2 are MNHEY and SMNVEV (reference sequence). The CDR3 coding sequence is TGTGCCAGCAGTTTAAATACAGGGGCCGGAAACACCATATATTTT. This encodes CASSLNTGAGNTIYF.

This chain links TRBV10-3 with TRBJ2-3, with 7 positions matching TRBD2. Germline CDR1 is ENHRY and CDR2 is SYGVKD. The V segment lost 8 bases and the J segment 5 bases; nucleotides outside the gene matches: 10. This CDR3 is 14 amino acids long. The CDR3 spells CAIAGEGQGDTQYF. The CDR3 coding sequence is TGTGCCATCGCGGGGGAGGGCCAGGGAGATACGCAGTATTTT.

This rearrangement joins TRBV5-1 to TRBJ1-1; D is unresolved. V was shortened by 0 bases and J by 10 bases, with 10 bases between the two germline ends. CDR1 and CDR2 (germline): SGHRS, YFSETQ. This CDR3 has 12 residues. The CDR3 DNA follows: TGCGCCAGCAGCTTGGATAGAAGTGGAGCTTTCTTT. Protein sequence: CASSLDRSGAFF.